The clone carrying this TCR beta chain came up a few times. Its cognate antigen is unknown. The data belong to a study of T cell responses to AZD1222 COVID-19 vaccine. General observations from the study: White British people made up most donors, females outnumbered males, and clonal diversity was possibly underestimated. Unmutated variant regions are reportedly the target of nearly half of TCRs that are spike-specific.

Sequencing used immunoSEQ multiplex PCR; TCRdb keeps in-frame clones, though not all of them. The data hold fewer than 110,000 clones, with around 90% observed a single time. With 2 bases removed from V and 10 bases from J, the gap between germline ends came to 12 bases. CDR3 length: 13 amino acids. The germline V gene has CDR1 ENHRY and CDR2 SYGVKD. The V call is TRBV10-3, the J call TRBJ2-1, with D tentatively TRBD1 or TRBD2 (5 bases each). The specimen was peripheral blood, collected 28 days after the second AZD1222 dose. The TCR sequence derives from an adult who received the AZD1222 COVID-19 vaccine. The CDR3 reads CAISEPVGTEQFF. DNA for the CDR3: TGTGCCATCAGTGAGCCCGTGGGGACGGAGCAGTTCTTC.